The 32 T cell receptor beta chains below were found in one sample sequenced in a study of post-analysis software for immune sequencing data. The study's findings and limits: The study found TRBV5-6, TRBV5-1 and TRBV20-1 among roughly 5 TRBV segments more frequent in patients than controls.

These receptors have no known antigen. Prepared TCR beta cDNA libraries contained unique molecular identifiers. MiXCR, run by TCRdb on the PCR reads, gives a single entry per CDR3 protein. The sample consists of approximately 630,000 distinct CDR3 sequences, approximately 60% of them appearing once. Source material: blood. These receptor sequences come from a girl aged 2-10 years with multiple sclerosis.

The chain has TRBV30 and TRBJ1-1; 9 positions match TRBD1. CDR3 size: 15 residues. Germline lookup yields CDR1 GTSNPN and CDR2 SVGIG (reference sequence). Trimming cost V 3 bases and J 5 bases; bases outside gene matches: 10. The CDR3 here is CAWSKTDRGDTEAFF. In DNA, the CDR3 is TGTGCCTGGAGCAAAACGGACAGGGGAGATACTGAAGCTTTCTTT.

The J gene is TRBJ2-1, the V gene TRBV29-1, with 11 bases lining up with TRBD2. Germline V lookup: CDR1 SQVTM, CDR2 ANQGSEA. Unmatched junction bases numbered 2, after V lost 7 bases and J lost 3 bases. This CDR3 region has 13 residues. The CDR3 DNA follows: TGCAGCGCGGGACTAGCGGACTACAATGAGCAGTTCTTC. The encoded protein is CSAGLADYNEQFF.

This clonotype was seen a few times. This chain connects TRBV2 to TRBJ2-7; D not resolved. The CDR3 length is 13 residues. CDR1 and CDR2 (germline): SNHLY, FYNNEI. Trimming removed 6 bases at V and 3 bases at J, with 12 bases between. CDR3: CASSPSNHYEQYF. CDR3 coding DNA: TGTGCCAGCAGCCCCTCAAACCACTACGAGCAGTACTTC.

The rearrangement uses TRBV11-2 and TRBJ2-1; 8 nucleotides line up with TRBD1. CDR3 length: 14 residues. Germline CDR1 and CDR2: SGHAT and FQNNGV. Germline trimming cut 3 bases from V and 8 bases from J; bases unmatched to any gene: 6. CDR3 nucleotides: TGTGCCAGCAGCTTTTTCGAGACAGGGGATGAGCAGTTCTTC. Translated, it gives CASSFFETGDEQFF.

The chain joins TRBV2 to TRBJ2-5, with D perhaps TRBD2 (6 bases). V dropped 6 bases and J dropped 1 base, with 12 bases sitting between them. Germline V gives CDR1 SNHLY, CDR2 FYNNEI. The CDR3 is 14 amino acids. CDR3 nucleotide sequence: TGTGCCAGCAGGGAGGGAGGCCTCCAAGAGACCCAGTACTTC. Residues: CASREGGLQETQYF.

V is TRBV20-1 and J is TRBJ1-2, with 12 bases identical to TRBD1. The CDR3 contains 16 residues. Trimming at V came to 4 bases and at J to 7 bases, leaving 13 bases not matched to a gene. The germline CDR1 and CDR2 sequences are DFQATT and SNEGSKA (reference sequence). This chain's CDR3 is CSATLSGTGGEVGYTF. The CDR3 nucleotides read TGCAGTGCTACACTTTCCGGGACAGGGGGCGAGGTTGGCTACACCTTC.

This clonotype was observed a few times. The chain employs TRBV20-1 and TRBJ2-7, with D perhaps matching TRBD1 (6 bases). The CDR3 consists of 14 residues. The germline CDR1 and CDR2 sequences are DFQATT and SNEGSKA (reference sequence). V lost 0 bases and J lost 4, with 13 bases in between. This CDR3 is CSARDLLQGYEQYF. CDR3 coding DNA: TGCAGTGCTAGAGACTTACTACAGGGATACGAGCAGTACTTC.

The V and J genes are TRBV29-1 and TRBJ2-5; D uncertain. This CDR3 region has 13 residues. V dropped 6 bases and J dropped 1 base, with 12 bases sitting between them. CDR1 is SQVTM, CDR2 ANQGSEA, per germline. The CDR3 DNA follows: TGCAGCGTGGGTCGATCCGCCCAAGAGACCCAGTACTTC. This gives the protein CSVGRSAQETQYF.

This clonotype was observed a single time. DNA of the CDR3: TGTGCCAGCAGCCGAGGTGACGTAGGCGAAGCTTTCTTT. Encoded protein: CASSRGDVGEAFF. The chain couples TRBV11-3 to TRBJ1-1; D unclear. Germline CDR1 reads SGHNT; CDR2 reads YENEEA. V shed 5 bases and J shed 8 bases, with 15 bases lying between them. The CDR3 has 13 amino acids.

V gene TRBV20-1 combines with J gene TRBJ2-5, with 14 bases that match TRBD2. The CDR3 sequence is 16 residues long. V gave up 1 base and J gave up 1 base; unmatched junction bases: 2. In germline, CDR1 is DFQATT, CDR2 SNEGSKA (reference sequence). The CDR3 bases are TGCAGTGCTAGAGGGACTAGCGGGGGGATCCAAGAGACCCAGTACTTC. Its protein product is CSARGTSGGIQETQYF.

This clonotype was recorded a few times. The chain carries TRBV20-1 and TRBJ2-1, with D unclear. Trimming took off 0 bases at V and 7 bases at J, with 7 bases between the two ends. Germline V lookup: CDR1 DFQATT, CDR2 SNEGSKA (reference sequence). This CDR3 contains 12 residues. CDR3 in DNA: TGCAGTGCTAGAGATCACAGTAATGAGCAGTTCTTC. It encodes CSARDHSNEQFF.

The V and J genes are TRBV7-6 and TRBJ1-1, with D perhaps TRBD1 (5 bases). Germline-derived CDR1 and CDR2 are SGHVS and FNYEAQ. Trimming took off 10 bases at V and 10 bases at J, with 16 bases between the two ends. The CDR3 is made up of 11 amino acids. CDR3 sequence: CATASGGGAFF. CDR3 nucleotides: TGTGCCACCGCTAGTGGGGGGGGAGCTTTCTTT. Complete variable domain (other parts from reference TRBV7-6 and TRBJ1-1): GAGVSQSPRYKVTKRGQDVALRCDPISGHVSLYWYRQALGQGPEFLTYFNYEAQQDKSGLPNDRFSAERPEGSISTLTIQRTEQRDSAMYRCATASGGGAFFGQGTRLTVV.

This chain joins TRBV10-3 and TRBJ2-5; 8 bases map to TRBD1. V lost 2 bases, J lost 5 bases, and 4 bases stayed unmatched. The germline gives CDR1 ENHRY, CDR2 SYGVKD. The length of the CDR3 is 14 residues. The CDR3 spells CAISEGQGFETQYF. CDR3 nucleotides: TGTGCCATCAGTGAGGGACAGGGTTTTGAGACCCAGTACTTC.

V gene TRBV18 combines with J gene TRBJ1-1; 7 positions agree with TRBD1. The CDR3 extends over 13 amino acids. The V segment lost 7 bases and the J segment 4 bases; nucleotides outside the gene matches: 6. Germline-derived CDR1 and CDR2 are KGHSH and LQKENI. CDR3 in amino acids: CASYTTGTTEAFF. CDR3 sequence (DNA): TGTGCCAGCTACACGACAGGGACCACTGAAGCTTTCTTT.

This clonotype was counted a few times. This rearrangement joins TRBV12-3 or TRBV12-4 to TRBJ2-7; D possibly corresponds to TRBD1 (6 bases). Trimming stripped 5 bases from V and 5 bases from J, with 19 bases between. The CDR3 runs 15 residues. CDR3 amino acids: CASSRDNTFGDEQYF. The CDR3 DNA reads TGTGCCAGCAGTCGGGACAACACCTTTGGCGACGAGCAGTACTTC.

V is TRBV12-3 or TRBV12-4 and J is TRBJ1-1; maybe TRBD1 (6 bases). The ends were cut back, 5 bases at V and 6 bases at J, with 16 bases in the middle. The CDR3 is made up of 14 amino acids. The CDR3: CASSPHPSGAEAFF. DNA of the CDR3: TGTGCCAGCAGTCCCCACCCATCAGGGGCTGAAGCTTTCTTT.

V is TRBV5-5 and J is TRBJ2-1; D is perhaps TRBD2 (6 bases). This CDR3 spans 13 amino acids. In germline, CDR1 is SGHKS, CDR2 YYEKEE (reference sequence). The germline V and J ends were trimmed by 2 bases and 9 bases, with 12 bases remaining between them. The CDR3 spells CASSLWGGSEQFF. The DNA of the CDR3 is TGTGCCAGCAGCTTATGGGGAGGTAGTGAGCAGTTCTTC.

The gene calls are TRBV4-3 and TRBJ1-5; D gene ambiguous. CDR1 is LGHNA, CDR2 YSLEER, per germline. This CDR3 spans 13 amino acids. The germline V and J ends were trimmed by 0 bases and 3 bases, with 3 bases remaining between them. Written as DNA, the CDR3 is TGCGCCAGCAGCCAAGATCCCAATCAGCCCCAGCATTTT. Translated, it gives CASSQDPNQPQHF.

The CDR3, as DNA: TGTGCCAGCAGACCTCAGGACAGGGTCAATGAGCAGTTCTTC. Amino acids: CASRPQDRVNEQFF. V gene TRBV11-3 combines with J gene TRBJ2-1, with 8 bases that match TRBD1. Germline V gives CDR1 SGHNT, CDR2 YENEEA. This CDR3 region has 14 residues. The trim removed 6 bases at V and 6 bases at J, leaving 7 bases unmatched.

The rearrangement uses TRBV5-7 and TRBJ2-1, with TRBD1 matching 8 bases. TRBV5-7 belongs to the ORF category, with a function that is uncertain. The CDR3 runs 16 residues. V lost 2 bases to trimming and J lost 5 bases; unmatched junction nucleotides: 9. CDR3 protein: CASSFGPGTGDNEQFF. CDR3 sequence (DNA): TGTGCCAGCAGCTTTGGCCCCGGGACAGGAGACAATGAGCAGTTCTTC.

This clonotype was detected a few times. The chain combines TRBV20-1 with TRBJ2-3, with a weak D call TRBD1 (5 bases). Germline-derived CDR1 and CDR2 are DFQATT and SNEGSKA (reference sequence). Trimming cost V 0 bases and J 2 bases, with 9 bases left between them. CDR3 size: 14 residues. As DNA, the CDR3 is TGCAGTGCTAGAGACACAGGAGACACAGATACGCAGTATTTT. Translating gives CSARDTGDTDTQYF.

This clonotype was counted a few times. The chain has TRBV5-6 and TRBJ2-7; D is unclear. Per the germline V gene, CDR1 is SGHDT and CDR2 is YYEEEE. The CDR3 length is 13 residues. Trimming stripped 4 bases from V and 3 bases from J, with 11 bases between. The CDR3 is CASSLPSVYEQYF. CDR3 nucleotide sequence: TGTGCCAGCAGCCTGCCCTCGGTCTACGAGCAGTACTTC.

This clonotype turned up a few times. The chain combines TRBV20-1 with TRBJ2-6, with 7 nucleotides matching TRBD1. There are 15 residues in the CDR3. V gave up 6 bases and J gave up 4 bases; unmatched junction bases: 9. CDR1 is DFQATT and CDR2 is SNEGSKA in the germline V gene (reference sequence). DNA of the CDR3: TGCAGTGCCATACAGGGGCTTCGAGGGGCCAACGTCCTGACTTTC. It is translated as CSAIQGLRGANVLTF.

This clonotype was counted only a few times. The CDR3 loop is CASSVAPGQGIYEQYF. CDR3 sequence (DNA): TGTGCCAGCAGCGTAGCCCCCGGACAGGGTATCTACGAGCAGTACTTC. The chain has TRBV9 and TRBJ2-7; TRBD1 matches 8 bases. Unmatched junction bases numbered 8, after V lost 0 bases and J lost 3 bases. The CDR3 covers 16 residues. Germline-derived CDR1 and CDR2 are SGDLS and YYNGEE.

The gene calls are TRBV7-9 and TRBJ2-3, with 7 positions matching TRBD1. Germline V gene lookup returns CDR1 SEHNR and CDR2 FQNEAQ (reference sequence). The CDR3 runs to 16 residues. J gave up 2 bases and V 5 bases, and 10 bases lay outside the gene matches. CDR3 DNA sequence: TGTGCCAGCAGCATAGTTTGGGACAGAAACACAGATACGCAGTATTTT. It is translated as CASSIVWDRNTDTQYF.

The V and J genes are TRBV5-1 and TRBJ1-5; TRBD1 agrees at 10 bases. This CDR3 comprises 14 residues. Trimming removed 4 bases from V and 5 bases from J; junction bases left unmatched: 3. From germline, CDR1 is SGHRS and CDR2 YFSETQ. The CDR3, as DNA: TGCGCCAGCAGCCCGGACAGGGGGGATCAGCCCCAGCATTTT. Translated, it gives CASSPDRGDQPQHF.

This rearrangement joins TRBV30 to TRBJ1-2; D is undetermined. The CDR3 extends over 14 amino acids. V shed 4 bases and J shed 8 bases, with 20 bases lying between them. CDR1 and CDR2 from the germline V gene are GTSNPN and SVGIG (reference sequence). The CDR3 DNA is TGTGCCTGGATGCCTAACGCCGCCCATCGGGGCTACACCTTC. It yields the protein CAWMPNAAHRGYTF.

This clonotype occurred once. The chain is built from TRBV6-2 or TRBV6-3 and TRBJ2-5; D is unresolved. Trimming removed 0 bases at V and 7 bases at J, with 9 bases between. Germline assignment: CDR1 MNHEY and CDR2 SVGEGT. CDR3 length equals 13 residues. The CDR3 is CASSYSTAGTQYF. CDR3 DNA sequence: TGTGCCAGCAGTTACTCCACAGCTGGGACCCAGTACTTC.

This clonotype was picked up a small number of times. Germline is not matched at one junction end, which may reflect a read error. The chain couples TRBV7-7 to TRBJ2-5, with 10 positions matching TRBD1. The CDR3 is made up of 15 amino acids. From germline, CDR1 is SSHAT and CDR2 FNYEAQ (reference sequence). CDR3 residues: CASSPHGTGEETQYF. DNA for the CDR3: TGTGCTAGCAGCCCCCACGGGACAGGGGAAGAGACCCAGTACTTC. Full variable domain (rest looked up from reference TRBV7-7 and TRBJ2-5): GAGVSQSPRYKVTKRGQDVTLRCDPISSHATLYWYQQALGQGPEFLTYFNYEAQPDKSGLPSDRFSAERPEGSISTLTIQRTEQRDSAMYRCASSPHGTGEETQYFGPGTRLLVL.

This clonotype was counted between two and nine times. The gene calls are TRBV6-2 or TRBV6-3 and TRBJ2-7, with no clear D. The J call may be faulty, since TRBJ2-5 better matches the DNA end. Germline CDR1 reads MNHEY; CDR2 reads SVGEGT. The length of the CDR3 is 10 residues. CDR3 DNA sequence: TGTGCCAGCAGGCTGGAGACCCAGTACTTC. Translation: CASRLETQYF.

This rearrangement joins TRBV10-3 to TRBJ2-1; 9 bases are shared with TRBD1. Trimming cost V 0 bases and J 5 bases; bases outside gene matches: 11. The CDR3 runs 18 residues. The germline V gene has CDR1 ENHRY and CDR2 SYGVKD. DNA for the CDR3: TGTGCCATCAGTGAGTCCCCACTAACAGGGGGCGACCACAATGAGCAGTTCTTC. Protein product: CAISESPLTGGDHNEQFF.

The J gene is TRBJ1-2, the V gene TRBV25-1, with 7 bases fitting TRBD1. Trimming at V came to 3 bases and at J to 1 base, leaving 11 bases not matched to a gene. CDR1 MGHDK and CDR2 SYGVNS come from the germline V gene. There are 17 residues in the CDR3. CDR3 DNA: TGTGCCAGCAGTGACCCTAATAGACAGGGCCTTAACTATGGCTACACCTTC. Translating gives CASSDPNRQGLNYGYTF.